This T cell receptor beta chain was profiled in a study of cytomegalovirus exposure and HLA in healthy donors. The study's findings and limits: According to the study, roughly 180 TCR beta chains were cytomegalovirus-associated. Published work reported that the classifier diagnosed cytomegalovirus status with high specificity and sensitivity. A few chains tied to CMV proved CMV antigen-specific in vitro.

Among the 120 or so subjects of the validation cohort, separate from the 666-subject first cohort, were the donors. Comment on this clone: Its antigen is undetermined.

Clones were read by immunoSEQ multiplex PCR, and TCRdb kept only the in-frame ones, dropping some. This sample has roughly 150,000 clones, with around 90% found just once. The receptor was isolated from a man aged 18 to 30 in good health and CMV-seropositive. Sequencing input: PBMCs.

The CDR3 region is CASSPTVAGYEQYF. CDR3 DNA sequence: TGCGCCAGCAGCCCGACGGTAGCTGGCTACGAGCAGTACTTC. The V call is TRBV5-1, the J call TRBJ2-7; D unresolved. Germline CDR1 and CDR2: SGHRS and YFSETQ. There are 14 residues in the CDR3. The ends were cut back, 4 bases at V and 3 bases at J, with 14 bases in the middle. Filled out from reference TRBV5-1 and TRBJ2-7, the complete variable domain reads KAGVTQTPRYLIKTRGQQVTLSCSPISGHRSVSWYQQTPGQGLQFLFEYFSETQRNKGNFPGRFSGRQFSNSRSEMNVSTLELGDSALYLCASSPTVAGYEQYFGPGTRLTVT.